The 12 T cell receptor beta chains below all came from one sample that was sequenced in a study of CD8+ T cells in alopecia areata. cDNA prepared by RNA extraction and subsequent reverse transcription served as the template for sequencing. This table comes from immunoSEQ multiplex PCR, and its TCRdb copy is limited to in-frame clones, with some not included. Of around 200,000 clones detected, under 60% appear once; the ten largest clones hold roughly an eighth. Treatment denoted: oral pan-JAK inhibitor, 5-10 mg twice daily. Material: CD8+ T cells sorted from blood, obtained at week 24, from a patient treated with tofacitinib. Receptor source: a human donor with alopecia areata.

In its sample, this clone was seen a few times. V gene TRBV6-1 combines with J gene TRBJ2-3; D not certain. V was clipped by 8 bases and J by 2 bases, with 17 bases between them. CDR1 and CDR2 from the germline V gene are MNHNS and SASEGT. The CDR3 contains 15 residues. CDR3 DNA sequence: TGTGCCAGCCGGGTTAACCCCAGATACACAGATACGCAGTATTTT. This translates into CASRVNPRYTDTQYF.

The rearrangement links TRBV30 to TRBJ2-7; 8 positions agree with TRBD1. Germline V gives CDR1 GTSNPN, CDR2 SVGIG (reference sequence). Germline trimming cut 1 base from V and 4 bases from J; bases unmatched to any gene: 3. This CDR3 spans 13 amino acids. The CDR3, as DNA: TGTGCCTGGAGTGCAGGGGGCGGGTACGAGCAGTACTTC. Its translation: CAWSAGGGYEQYF.

With regard to this clone: Relative to the germline gene, one junction end is altered; a read error may explain this. The V and J genes are TRBV7-9 and TRBJ2-3; D gene uncertain. The CDR3 consists of 14 residues. CDR1 is SEHNR and CDR2 is FQNEAQ in the germline V gene (reference sequence). CDR3 bases: TGTGCCAGCAGCCCACCCGGCAGCATAGATACGCAGTATTTT. Translation gives CASSPPGSIDTQYF.

The sample holds a few counts of this clone. Here the CDR3 reads CSVVGRYNEQFF. The CDR3 DNA sequence: TGCAGCGTTGTAGGCAGATACAATGAGCAGTTCTTC. The V gene is TRBV29-1, the J gene TRBJ2-1; D is ambiguous. V lost 4 bases to trimming and J lost 4 bases, with 8 bases between them. This CDR3 is 12 amino acids long. Per the germline V gene, CDR1 is SQVTM and CDR2 is ANQGSEA.

The chain has TRBV27 and TRBJ1-1; D remains ambiguous. The V gene lost 4 bases and the J gene lost 4 bases, with 7 bases spanning the gap. The CDR3 has 12 amino acids. The germline V gene encodes CDR1 MNHEY and CDR2 SMNVEV (reference sequence). The CDR3 loop reads CASSSRSTEAFF. As DNA, the CDR3 is TGTGCCAGCAGTTCCCGGTCCACTGAAGCTTTCTTT.

The V and J genes are TRBV7-9 and TRBJ2-1, with 10 bases identical to TRBD1. V was clipped by 1 base and J by 0 bases; unmatched bases: 6. The CDR3 consists of 18 residues. Germline CDR1 and CDR2: SEHNR and FQNEAQ (reference sequence). CDR3 loop: CASSLGAGQGVSYNEQFF. The CDR3 coding sequence is TGTGCCAGCAGCTTAGGGGCCGGACAGGGGGTCTCCTACAATGAGCAGTTCTTC.

The chain carries TRBV2 and TRBJ2-3; D gene uncertain. Between the trimmed V and J ends, which lost 6 bases and 2 bases, there was a span of 6 bases. Germline CDR1 reads SNHLY; CDR2 reads FYNNEI. The CDR3 runs 12 residues. CDR3 DNA: TGTGCCAGCAGCCGGGCCACAGATACGCAGTATTTT. Its translation: CASSRATDTQYF.

V is TRBV30 and J is TRBJ1-1, with D possibly matching TRBD1 (5 bases). The CDR3 spans 13 residues. Germline V CDR1 and CDR2: GTSNPN, SVGIG (reference sequence). In DNA, the CDR3 is TGTGCTAGAGCCGGGGGGAGGGACACTGAAGCTTTCTTT. This encodes CARAGGRDTEAFF.

This chain uses TRBV5-6 with TRBJ2-3, with D uncertain. Germline CDR1 and CDR2: SGHDT and YYEEEE. V lost 0 bases and J lost 2, with 4 bases in between. The CDR3 sequence is 13 residues long. CDR3 sequence: CASSLGNTDTQYF. The CDR3 DNA sequence: TGTGCCAGCAGCTTGGGGAACACAGATACGCAGTATTTT.

The chain recombines TRBV18 with TRBJ2-7; TRBD1 might be the D (5 bases). Trimming shortened V by 5 bases and J by 3 bases, and 8 bases separated the two germline ends. CDR3 length equals 12 residues. The germline gives CDR1 KGHSH, CDR2 LQKENI. The CDR3 DNA is TGTGCCAGCTCAGCAGACAGCTACGAGCAGTACTTC. Protein: CASSADSYEQYF.

This clone was seen just once. V is TRBV5-6 and J is TRBJ2-5, with D perhaps TRBD1 (5 bases). Trimming took 0 bases from V and 4 from J, leaving 7 bases between them. Germline-derived CDR1 and CDR2 are SGHDT and YYEEEE. The CDR3 totals 13 residues. CDR3 nucleotides: TGTGCCAGCAGCTTGGGACAGCCAGAGACCCAGTACTTC. Its translation: CASSLGQPETQYF.

The sample holds a few counts of this clone. The V and J genes are TRBV30 and TRBJ2-7; D call uncertain. CDR1 is GTSNPN and CDR2 is SVGIG in the germline V gene (reference sequence). The V end was cut by 1 base, the J end by 2 bases, with 9 bases between. The CDR3 has 13 residues. The CDR3 protein is CAWSGPEPYEQYF. CDR3 bases: TGTGCCTGGAGTGGACCGGAGCCCTACGAGCAGTACTTC. The full variable domain, rest sourced from reference TRBV30 and TRBJ2-7, is SQTIHQWPATLVQPVGSPLSLECTVEGTSNPNLYWYRQAAGRGLQLLFYSVGIGQISSEVPQNLSASRPQDRQFILSSKKLLLSDSGFYLCAWSGPEPYEQYFGPGTRLTVT.